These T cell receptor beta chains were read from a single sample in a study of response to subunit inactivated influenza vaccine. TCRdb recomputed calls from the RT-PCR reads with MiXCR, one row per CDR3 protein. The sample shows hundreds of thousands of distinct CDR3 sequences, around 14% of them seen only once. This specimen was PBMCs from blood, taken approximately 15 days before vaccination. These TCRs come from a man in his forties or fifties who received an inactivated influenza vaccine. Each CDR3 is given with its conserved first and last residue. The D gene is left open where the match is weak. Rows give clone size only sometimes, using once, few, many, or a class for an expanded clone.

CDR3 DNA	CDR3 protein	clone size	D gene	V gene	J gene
TGTGCCAGCTCACCAGCAGATTACGAGCAGTACTTC	CASSPADYEQYF	.	.	TRBV18	TRBJ2-7
TGTGCCATCAGTGAAGGCAGGGGGCGCGTTGGCTACACCTTC	CAISEGRGRVGYTF	.	TRBD1	TRBV10-3	TRBJ1-2
TGCAGTGCTAGTACCGGGACTCGACTCCCCTACGAGCAGTACTTC	CSASTGTRLPYEQYF	.	.	TRBV20-1	TRBJ2-7
TGTGCCTGGACAGGGGGCAGTGGGGATACGCAGTATTTT	CAWTGGSGDTQYF	few	TRBD1	TRBV30	TRBJ2-3
TGCGCCAGCAGCTCTTTTGGGGAGATGGGCACAGATACGCAGTATTTT	CASSSFGEMGTDTQYF	.	.	TRBV5-1	TRBJ2-3
TGCAGCGTTGCGGTAGACAACTATGGCTACACCTTC	CSVAVDNYGYTF	few	.	TRBV29-1	TRBJ1-2
TGTGCCAGCACCTTGGACAGGGGGCGCGGCGGCACTGAAGCTTTCTTT	CASTLDRGRGGTEAFF	few	TRBD1	TRBV7-2	TRBJ1-1
TGCGCCAGCAGCCCAGGTGGTGGGCAGGGTAATTCACCCCTCCACTTT	CASSPGGGQGNSPLHF	.	.	TRBV4-3	TRBJ1-6
TGCAGTGCTAGAGTCGGGGGGAGAACTAGCGGGGGGTACGAGCAGTACTTC	CSARVGGRTSGGYEQYF	many	TRBD2	TRBV20-1	TRBJ2-7
TGCGCCAGCAGCTTGGAAGGGGCGTTGGCCAATGAGCAGTTCTTC	CASSLEGALANEQFF	many	.	TRBV5-1	TRBJ2-1
TGTGCCAGCAGTTTCCGAAGTCGTGCGGTCATAGGTCAGCCCCAGCATTTT	CASSFRSRAVIGQPQHF	.	.	TRBV6-2/TRBV6-3	TRBJ1-5
TGTGCCAGCAGCCCCAGTTTAGGGGGGACTGAAGCTTTCTTT	CASSPSLGGTEAFF	few	.	TRBV13	TRBJ1-1
TGTGCCAGCAGTGAAAGCAGGGGGGCAGTAGATACGCAGTATTTT	CASSESRGAVDTQYF	few	.	TRBV6-1	TRBJ2-3
TGCAGTGCTAGAGGGGACAGGAACACCGGGGAGCTGTTTTTT	CSARGDRNTGELFF	few	TRBD1	TRBV20-1	TRBJ2-2
TGCGCCAGCAGCTTGGGTGGGACTAGCGGAGCCTACGAGCAGTACTTC	CASSLGGTSGAYEQYF	few	TRBD2	TRBV5-1	TRBJ2-7
TGTGCCAGCAGCAAAGAACTAAATACGCAGTATTTT	CASSKELNTQYF	few	.	TRBV21-1	TRBJ2-3
TGTGCCAGCAGTCCTCTAGCGGGGATACAAGAGACCCAGTACTTC	CASSPLAGIQETQYF	few	TRBD2	TRBV3-1	TRBJ2-5
TGTGCCAGCAGTTCGCACGGACAGGGGAGGAATGACTACACCTTC	CASSSHGQGRNDYTF	few	TRBD1	TRBV6-2/TRBV6-3	TRBJ1-2
TGTGTTAGGGTCGGCAATCAGCCCCAGCATTTT	CVRVGNQPQHF	few	.	TRBV12-3/TRBV12-4	TRBJ1-5
TGCAGCGTTGTAGGGGGACCCGCGATTGAGCAGTTCTTC	CSVVGGPAIEQFF	few	.	TRBV29-1	TRBJ2-1
TGTGCCAGCAGACCCGGGACAGCTCGCGGTTACAATGAGCAGTTCTTC	CASRPGTARGYNEQFF	.	TRBD1	TRBV12-3/TRBV12-4	TRBJ2-1
TGTGCCAGCAGCGTAGTAGGCGGGAGTCTTGGTAGTGAGCAGTTCTTC	CASSVVGGSLGSEQFF	few	TRBD2	TRBV9	TRBJ2-1
TGTGCCAGCAGTAGGAGAACGCCTGGGGCCAACGTCCTGACTTTC	CASSRRTPGANVLTF	.	.	TRBV12-3/TRBV12-4	TRBJ2-6
TGCAGTGCTCAAGGACAGGGGAGAGGGTCAGATACGCAGTATTTT	CSAQGQGRGSDTQYF	.	TRBD1	TRBV20-1	TRBJ2-3
TGCAGCGTTGACAGTCGGACTAGGTGTTACAATGAGCAGTTCTTC	CSVDSRTRCYNEQFF	.	TRBD2	TRBV29-1	TRBJ2-1
TGTGCCAGCAGCCCAGAGTTGAACACTGAAGCTTTCTTT	CASSPELNTEAFF	.	.	TRBV12-3/TRBV12-4	TRBJ1-1
TGTGCCAGCAGCTTCGAAGCCGGCGGGGAGCTGTTTTTT	CASSFEAGGELFF	.	.	TRBV5-5	TRBJ2-2
TGTGCCAGCAGCTTGGGTTCGTCCGGGGGCGGTCACACTGAAGCTTTCTTT	CASSLGSSGGGHTEAFF	.	.	TRBV5-4	TRBJ1-1
TGTGCCAGCAGTCAGCGGACTAGCGGGACCGGGGAGCTGTTTTTT	CASSQRTSGTGELFF	few	TRBD2	TRBV7-6	TRBJ2-2
TGTGCCTGGAGTGTGACAGCAAACTATGGCTACACCTTC	CAWSVTANYGYTF	few	.	TRBV30	TRBJ1-2
TGCGCCAGCAGCCACCCGGGCGGAGCGGGGGGCCTCCCCGAGCAGTACTTC	CASSHPGGAGGLPEQYF	few	TRBD2	TRBV5-1	TRBJ2-7
TGTGCCAGCAGCTTACAAGCGGGGGCCCCCAAAGATACGCAGTATTTT	CASSLQAGAPKDTQYF	.	TRBD2	TRBV7-8	TRBJ2-3
TGTGCCGCAGACCAGACAGGGCTGGGGGAGCAGTACTTC	CAADQTGLGEQYF	.	TRBD1	TRBV6-2/TRBV6-3	TRBJ2-7
TGCGCCAGCAGCCCCGGAGGGGGCGGAGAGACCCAGTACTTC	CASSPGGGGETQYF	many	.	TRBV5-1	TRBJ2-5
TGTGCCAGCAGTTTTTTAGCGGGGGACACCGGGGAGCTGTTTTTT	CASSFLAGDTGELFF	few	TRBD2	TRBV6-2/TRBV6-3	TRBJ2-2
TGTGCCAGCAGTCGACTAGAATCCTACGAGCAGTACTTC	CASSRLESYEQYF	many	.	TRBV6-1	TRBJ2-7
TGCGCCAGCAGCCAAGAAGGGAACCCAAGGGAGTACAATGAGCAGTTCTTC	CASSQEGNPREYNEQFF	few	.	TRBV4-1	TRBJ2-1
TGTGCCAGCACCGCACCGGACAGGGAGCATTTT	CASTAPDREHF	.	TRBD1	TRBV28	TRBJ1-5
TGTGCCAGCAGCCCCACGGGAGCGGGAGCCCACACCGGGGAGCTGTTTTTT	CASSPTGAGAHTGELFF	many	TRBD2	TRBV9	TRBJ2-2
TGTGCCACCAGCGGGCCCCTCGTCTCAGATACGCAGTATTTT	CATSGPLVSDTQYF	few	.	TRBV24-1	TRBJ2-3
TGTGCCAGCAGCTCACTAGTTTCATACCAAGAGACCCAGTACTTC	CASSSLVSYQETQYF	.	.	TRBV5-8	TRBJ2-5
TGTGCCAGCAGCTTTACAGGGGGACGGAATGAGCAGTTCTTC	CASSFTGGRNEQFF	.	TRBD1	TRBV7-9	TRBJ2-1
TGTGCCATCAGTGGGGGACAGGGGGGGACAGATACGCAGTATTTT	CAISGGQGGTDTQYF	few	TRBD1	TRBV10-3	TRBJ2-3
TGTGCCAGCAGTTTAGGCGGGGGGGCCTTGGGCAATGAGCAGTTCTTC	CASSLGGGALGNEQFF	few	TRBD2	TRBV28	TRBJ2-1